The 18 T cell receptor beta chains below all came from one sample that was sequenced in a study of T cell responses to AZD1222 COVID-19 vaccine. Assay: immunoSEQ multiplex PCR; the TCRdb copy retains only in-frame clones and omits some. The table shows about 130,000 clones, with approximately 90% occurring only once. Sequenced material: peripheral blood, taken 28 days after the second AZD1222 dose. These receptors all stem from an adult who received the AZD1222 COVID-19 vaccine.

CDR3 in amino acids: CASSQDSGRGRQAFF. The CDR3 region has the DNA TGTGCCAGCAGCCAAGATTCCGGGAGGGGGAGACAAGCTTTCTTT. The J gene is TRBJ1-1, the V gene TRBV3-1 (or the pseudogene TRBV3-2); tentative D call: TRBD1 (6 bases). With 0 bases removed from V and 9 bases from J, the gap between germline ends came to 17 bases. The CDR3 contains 15 residues. Germline assignment: CDR1 LGHDT and CDR2 YNNKEL (reference sequence).

The J gene is TRBJ1-2, the V gene TRBV19, with no clear D. V was pared by 3 bases and J by 3 bases, with 14 bases between. CDR1 is LNHDA and CDR2 is SQIVND in the germline V gene (reference sequence). The CDR3 totals 15 residues. CDR3 region: CASSISVPRDYGYTF. The CDR3 DNA reads TGTGCCAGTAGTATCTCGGTCCCAAGGGACTATGGCTACACCTTC.

The sample holds one count of this clone. The rearrangement links TRBV5-1 to TRBJ1-1; 8 bases are a match to TRBD1. In germline, CDR1 is SGHRS, CDR2 YFSETQ. The CDR3 consists of 15 residues. J lost 0 bases, V lost 4 bases, and 5 bases had no gene match. The CDR3 reads CASSLRTGMNTEAFF. CDR3 sequence (DNA): TGCGCCAGCAGCCTAAGGACAGGGATGAACACTGAAGCTTTCTTT.

The chain carries TRBV7-8 and TRBJ2-1; D possibly corresponds to TRBD2 (6 bases). The length of the CDR3 is 15 residues. CDR1 and CDR2 (germline): SGHVS, FQNEAQ. Trimming took 4 bases from V and 2 from J, leaving 12 bases between them. As DNA, the CDR3 is TGTGCCAGCAGCTGGATAGCGGCTCCCTACAATGAGCAGTTCTTC. It encodes CASSWIAAPYNEQFF.

The rearrangement links TRBV9 to TRBJ2-7; unclear D gene. CDR3 length equals 13 residues. V lost 2 bases, J lost 5 bases, and 11 bases lay in between. CDR1 is SGDLS and CDR2 is YYNGEE in the germline V gene. The CDR3 spells CASSVGDGHEQYF. The CDR3 DNA reads as TGTGCCAGCAGCGTCGGCGACGGCCACGAGCAGTACTTC.

This clone came up a few times. V is TRBV7-9 and J is TRBJ2-1; 11 bases match TRBD2. The CDR3 totals 14 residues. The trim removed 7 bases at V and 5 bases at J, leaving 4 bases unmatched. Germline values: CDR1 SEHNR, CDR2 FQNEAQ (reference sequence). DNA of the CDR3: TGTGCCAGCATCGGGACTAGCGGACACAATGAGCAGTTCTTC. Translation gives CASIGTSGHNEQFF.

Here the CDR3 reads CASSYPGGTSGFTDTQYF. The CDR3 DNA is TGTGCCAGCAGTTACCCCGGCGGCACTAGCGGGTTCACAGATACGCAGTATTTT. This chain links TRBV6-7 with TRBJ2-3, with 9 bases fitting TRBD2. TRBV6-7 is an open reading frame whose function is uncertain. The CDR3 has 18 residues. Trimming removed 2 bases from V and 2 bases from J; junction bases left unmatched: 11.

DNA of the CDR3: TGTGCCAGTAGTACGGACGGCTACACCGGGGAGCTGTTTTTT. Protein sequence: CASSTDGYTGELFF. The chain employs TRBV19 and TRBJ2-2; no clear D. Trimming cost V 4 bases and J 3 bases, with 9 bases left between them. The CDR3 contains 14 residues. Germline-derived CDR1 and CDR2 are LNHDA and SQIVND (reference sequence).

The chain joins TRBV6-5 to TRBJ2-5; D unresolved. The V end lost 5 bases, the J end lost 4 bases, and 8 bases lay between the germline ends. This CDR3 region has 12 residues. Germline V gives CDR1 MNHEY, CDR2 SVGAGI. CDR3 amino acids: CASSPTGETQYF. CDR3 bases: TGTGCCAGCAGTCCGACGGGAGAGACCCAGTACTTC.

The chain uses TRBV29-1 and TRBJ2-3; 9 bases align to TRBD1. Germline V gene lookup returns CDR1 SQVTM and CDR2 ANQGSEA. With 6 bases clipped from V and 5 bases from J, the junction kept 3 bases outside the gene matches. The CDR3 runs to 12 residues. The chain's CDR3 is CSVGQGKDTQYF. Written as DNA, the CDR3 is TGCAGCGTGGGACAGGGAAAAGATACGCAGTATTTT.

This sequence joins TRBV19 and TRBJ1-6; possible D gene TRBD1, 5 bases. Germline V CDR1 and CDR2: LNHDA, SQIVND (reference sequence). The CDR3 is made up of 13 amino acids. The V end lost 3 bases, the J end lost 12 bases, and 12 bases lay between the germline ends. CDR3 sequence (DNA): TGTGCCAGTAGTATTGGGGGTCCTCTACCCCTCCACTTT. This translates into CASSIGGPLPLHF.

This chain uses TRBV14 with TRBJ1-2; no clear D. The CDR3 consists of 13 residues. Trimming removed 2 bases at V and 2 bases at J, with 6 bases between. Germline V CDR1 and CDR2: SGHDN, FVKESK. CDR3 DNA sequence: TGTGCCAGCAGCCAACGACGAAACTATGGCTACACCTTC. Residues: CASSQRRNYGYTF.

CDR3 region: CAIRGLAGLNEQFF. In nucleotides, the CDR3 is TGTGCCATCAGGGGACTAGCGGGGTTAAATGAGCAGTTCTTC. The V and J genes are TRBV10-3 and TRBJ2-1; 13 bases are a match to TRBD2. Unmatched junction bases numbered 3, after V lost 6 bases and J lost 7 bases. The CDR3 length is 14 residues. CDR1 and CDR2 from the germline V gene are ENHRY and SYGVKD.

This rearrangement joins TRBV19 to TRBJ2-1; 13 positions agree with TRBD2. The germline gives CDR1 LNHDA, CDR2 SQIVND (reference sequence). With V trimmed by 5 bases and J by 3 bases, 7 bases remained unmatched. This CDR3 contains 17 residues. CDR3 nucleotide sequence: TGTGCCAGTAGTCTCCACCGGACTAGCGGGGGCTACAATGAGCAGTTCTTC. Its protein product is CASSLHRTSGGYNEQFF.

V is TRBV29-1 and J is TRBJ1-1; D is ambiguous. This CDR3 spans 11 amino acids. From germline, CDR1 is SQVTM and CDR2 ANQGSEA. The germline V and J ends were trimmed by 4 bases and 6 bases, with 9 bases remaining between them. The CDR3 loop is CSVVSEAEAFF. As DNA, the CDR3 is TGCAGCGTTGTTTCAGAGGCTGAAGCTTTCTTT.

CDR3 residues: CASRSGDSQHYGYTF. CDR3 nucleotides: TGTGCCAGCAGGAGCGGGGACAGCCAGCACTATGGCTACACCTTC. The V and J genes are TRBV6-5 and TRBJ1-2; 7 positions agree with TRBD1. The CDR3 covers 15 residues. The trim removed 6 bases at V and 3 bases at J, leaving 10 bases unmatched. Germline CDR1 and CDR2: MNHEY and SVGAGI.

This chain joins TRBV27 and TRBJ1-1; no clear D gene. V shed 7 bases and J shed 0 bases, with 15 bases lying between them. The V gene's germline CDR1 is MNHEY and CDR2 SMNVEV (reference sequence). This CDR3 is 15 amino acids long. The CDR3: CASTPLGDLNTEAFF. The DNA of the CDR3 is TGTGCCAGCACCCCCTTGGGTGATTTGAACACTGAAGCTTTCTTT.

The rearrangement links TRBV10-3 to TRBJ1-1; maybe TRBD1 (6 bases). The CDR3 length is 13 residues. V shed 3 bases and J shed 8 bases, with 13 bases lying between them. Germline V gene data show CDR1 as ENHRY and CDR2 as SYGVKD. The CDR3 bases are TGTGCCATCAGTGATGGGGACACTACCGAAGCTTTCTTT. This gives the protein CAISDGDTTEAFF.